The T cell receptor beta chain under discussion was sequenced for a study of shared clonotypes between healthy human individuals. Methods used by the authors: In the immunoSEQ data, sequences were junction-only and lacked quality scores, so filtering differed. Using immunoSEQ multiplex PCR, the repertoire was profiled, and TCRdb retains in-frame clones only, with some absent. The D gene and trimming were derived from the DNA, and the V and J assignments and clone size from that table. The sample has 2 million to 2.5 million clones, less than 95% seen once. Naive CD8 cells lacked CD45RO and underwent positive selection for CCR7, leaving out terminally differentiated effector memory CD45RA+ cells. General observations from the study: There were few donors, and this limited the genetic and exposure-history diversity represented. Only blood was sampled; tissue repertoires likely differ. Among a few donors, roughly 5% of naive CD4 clonotypes were found in common.

Comments on this clone: Its specificity is unknown.

The receptor comes from a man younger than 30 in good health. Sequenced input: naive CD8+ T cells sorted from blood.

CDR3 DNA: TGCGCCAGCAGCCAAGCACCTTTCAGTGGGATGGAGACCCAGTACTTC. Translation: CASSQAPFSGMETQYF. The chain combines TRBV4-1 with TRBJ2-5; unclear D gene. This CDR3 is 16 amino acids long. Trimming removed 1 base from V and 5 bases from J, with 17 bases in between. Germline CDR1 reads MGHRA; CDR2 reads YSYEKL.